These 3 T cell receptor beta chains were sequenced from one sample in a study of response to subunit inactivated influenza vaccine. TCRdb fed the RT-PCR reads into MiXCR, producing one record per CDR3 protein. Of fewer than 700,000 distinct CDR3 sequences in the sample, 13% were seen once. Sequencing used PBMCs from blood, obtained 35 to 45 days after vaccination. These TCRs come from a man aged 45-65 years who received an inactivated influenza vaccine.

V is TRBV3-1 and J is TRBJ2-7; TRBD1 matches 9 bases. The CDR3 length is 14 residues. The trim removed 1 base at V and 6 bases at J, leaving 4 bases unmatched. Germline V CDR1 and CDR2: LGHDT, YNNKEL (reference sequence). CDR3 in amino acids: CASSQGDRASEQYF. CDR3 nucleotide sequence: TGTGCCAGCAGCCAAGGGGACAGGGCGTCCGAGCAGTACTTC.

This clonotype was detected a few times. The chain is built from TRBV7-9 and TRBJ1-2; tentative D call: TRBD1 (5 bases). V lost 2 bases, J lost 2 bases, and 12 bases lay in between. CDR1 and CDR2 (germline): SEHNR, FQNEAQ (reference sequence). The CDR3 consists of 15 residues. CDR3 DNA sequence: TGTGCCAGCAGCTTACGACAGTTATCCAACTATGGCTACACCTTC. It encodes CASSLRQLSNYGYTF.

This rearrangement joins TRBV6-2 or TRBV6-3 to TRBJ2-1; D gene ambiguous. The CDR3 spans 15 residues. Germline lookup yields CDR1 MNHEY and CDR2 SVGEGT. The V end lost 2 bases, the J end lost 6 bases, and 14 bases lay between the germline ends. The CDR3 DNA sequence: TGTGCCAGCAGTTACAGAAGGACGGACGGCAATGAGCAGTTCTTC. Protein product: CASSYRRTDGNEQFF.